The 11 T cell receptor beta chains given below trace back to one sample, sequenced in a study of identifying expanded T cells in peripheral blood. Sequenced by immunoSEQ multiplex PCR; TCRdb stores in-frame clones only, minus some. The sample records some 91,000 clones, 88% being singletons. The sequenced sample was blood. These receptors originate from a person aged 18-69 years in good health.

This chain's CDR3 is CASSNTGISADTQYF. The CDR3 DNA follows: TGTGCCAGTAGTAACACAGGGATCAGCGCAGATACGCAGTATTTT. This chain joins TRBV19 and TRBJ2-3; maybe TRBD1 (6 bases). The CDR3 has 15 amino acids. V dropped 4 bases and J dropped 4 bases, with 15 bases sitting between them. Germline CDR1 reads LNHDA; CDR2 reads SQIVND (reference sequence).

DNA of the CDR3: TGCGCCAGCAGCTTGGCCGGGGAGCAGGATGGCTACACCTTC. Translated: CASSLAGEQDGYTF. V is TRBV5-1 and J is TRBJ1-2; D gene ambiguous. This CDR3 is built from 14 residues. Germline-derived CDR1 and CDR2 are SGHRS and YFSETQ. Deletions cut 0 bases from V and 6 bases from J, with 12 bases between. The variable domain in full, with the rest retrieved from reference TRBV5-1 and TRBJ1-2, is KAGVTQTPRYLIKTRGQQVTLSCSPISGHRSVSWYQQTPGQGLQFLFEYFSETQRNKGNFPGRFSGRQFSNSRSEMNVSTLELGDSALYLCASSLAGEQDGYTFGSGTRLTVV.

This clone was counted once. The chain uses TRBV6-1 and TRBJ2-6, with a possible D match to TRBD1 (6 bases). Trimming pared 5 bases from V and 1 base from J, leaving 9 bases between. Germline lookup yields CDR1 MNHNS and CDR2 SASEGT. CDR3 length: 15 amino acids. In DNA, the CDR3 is TGTGCCAGCAGTACGGACAGTTCTGGGGCCAACGTCCTGACTTTC. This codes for CASSTDSSGANVLTF.

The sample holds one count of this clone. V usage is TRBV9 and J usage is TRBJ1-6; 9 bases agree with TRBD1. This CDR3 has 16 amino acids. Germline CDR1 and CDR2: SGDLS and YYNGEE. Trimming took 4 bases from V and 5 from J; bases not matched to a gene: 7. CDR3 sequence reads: CASSPPTGGHNSPLHF. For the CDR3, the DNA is TGTGCCAGCAGCCCACCGACAGGGGGTCATAATTCACCCCTCCACTTT.

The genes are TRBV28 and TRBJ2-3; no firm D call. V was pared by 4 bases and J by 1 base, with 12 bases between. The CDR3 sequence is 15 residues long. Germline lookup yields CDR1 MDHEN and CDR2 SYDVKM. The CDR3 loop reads CASSSRLMGTDTQYF. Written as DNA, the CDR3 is TGTGCCAGCAGTTCCCGACTCATGGGCACAGATACGCAGTATTTT.

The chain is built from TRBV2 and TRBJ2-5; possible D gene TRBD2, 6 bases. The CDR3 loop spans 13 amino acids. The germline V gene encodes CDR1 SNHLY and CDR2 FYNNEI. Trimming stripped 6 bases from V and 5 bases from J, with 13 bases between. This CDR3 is CASSVRGRETQYF. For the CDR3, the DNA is TGTGCCAGCAGCGTCCGGGGGAGGGAGACCCAGTACTTC.

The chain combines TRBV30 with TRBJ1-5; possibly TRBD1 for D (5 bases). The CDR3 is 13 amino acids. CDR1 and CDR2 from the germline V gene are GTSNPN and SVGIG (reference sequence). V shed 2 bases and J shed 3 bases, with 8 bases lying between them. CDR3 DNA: TGTGCCTGGAGTAGGGGCGTCAATCAGCCCCAGCATTTT. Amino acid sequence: CAWSRGVNQPQHF.

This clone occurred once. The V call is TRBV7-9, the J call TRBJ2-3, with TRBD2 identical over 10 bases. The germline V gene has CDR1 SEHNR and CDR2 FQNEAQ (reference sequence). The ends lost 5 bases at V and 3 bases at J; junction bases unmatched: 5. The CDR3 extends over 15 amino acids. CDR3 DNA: TGTGCCAGCAGCCCAGCGGGAGGGGGTACAGATACGCAGTATTTT. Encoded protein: CASSPAGGGTDTQYF.

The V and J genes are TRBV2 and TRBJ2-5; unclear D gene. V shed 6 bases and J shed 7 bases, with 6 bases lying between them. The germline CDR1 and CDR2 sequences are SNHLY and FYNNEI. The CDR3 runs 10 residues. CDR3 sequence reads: CASRGMTQYF. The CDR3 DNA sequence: TGTGCCAGCAGAGGTATGACCCAGTACTTC.

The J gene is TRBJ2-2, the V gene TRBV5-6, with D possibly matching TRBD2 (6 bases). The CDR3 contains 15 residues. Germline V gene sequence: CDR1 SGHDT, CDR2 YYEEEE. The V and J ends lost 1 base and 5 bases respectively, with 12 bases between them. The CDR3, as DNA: TGTGCCAGCAGCTTGATACTAGGAGGGACCGGGGAGCTGTTTTTT. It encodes CASSLILGGTGELFF.

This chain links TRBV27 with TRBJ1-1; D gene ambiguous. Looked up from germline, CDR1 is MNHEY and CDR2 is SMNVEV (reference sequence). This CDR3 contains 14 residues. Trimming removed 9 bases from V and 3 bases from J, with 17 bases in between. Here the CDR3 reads CARLREDLDTEAFF. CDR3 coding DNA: TGTGCCAGACTGAGGGAGGATTTGGACACTGAAGCTTTCTTT.